Following are 14 T cell receptor beta chains from one sample sequenced in a study of T cells in Graves' hyperthyroidism and ophthalmopathy. Researchers took RNA transcripts and amplified the TCR beta CDR3 regions from them. With the HTBI primer set, the TCR CDR3 went through a first round of RT-PCR. TCRdb called the multiplex PCR reads again in MiXCR, with one record for every CDR3 protein. The table includes 400,000 or so distinct CDR3 sequences, around 13% detected once. The sample comprised blood. These receptors all stem from a woman aged 25 to 39 with Graves' ophthalmopathy.

This clonotype was recorded at least ten times. V gene TRBV28 combines with J gene TRBJ2-1; perhaps TRBD1 as D (6 bases). V was cut by 6 bases and J by 9 bases, with 18 bases left in between. CDR1 is MDHEN and CDR2 is SYDVKM in the germline V gene. The CDR3 runs to 14 residues. This CDR3 is CASSQKGGRGEQFF. In nucleotides, the CDR3 is TGTGCCAGCAGCCAAAAAGGGGGAAGGGGTGAGCAGTTCTTC.

This clonotype appeared many times. The genes are TRBV3-1 and TRBJ1-4; 7 positions agree with TRBD1. CDR3 length: 17 amino acids. Per germline, CDR1 LGHDT and CDR2 YNNKEL (reference sequence). The trim removed 5 bases at V and 3 bases at J, leaving 12 bases unmatched. The CDR3: CASSNPTVGTANEKLFF. CDR3 nucleotides: TGTGCCAGCAGCAACCCCACAGTTGGGACAGCTAATGAAAAACTGTTTTTT.

This clonotype was picked up a small number of times. The chain recombines TRBV27 with TRBJ1-6; D is perhaps TRBD1 (5 bases). Germline V gives CDR1 MNHEY, CDR2 SMNVEV (reference sequence). V was pared by 3 bases and J by 6 bases, with 12 bases between. This CDR3 is 15 amino acids long. This CDR3 is CASSLSRAGNSPLHF. DNA of the CDR3: TGTGCCAGCAGTTTGTCCAGGGCCGGTAATTCACCCCTCCACTTT.

The rearrangement links TRBV30 to TRBJ1-2; D gene ambiguous. Germline V gene data show CDR1 as GTSNPN and CDR2 as SVGIG (reference sequence). The ends were cut back, 3 bases at V and 0 bases at J, with 11 bases in the middle. This CDR3 is 14 amino acids long. The CDR3 is CAWRSLAANYGYTF. The CDR3 bases are TGTGCCTGGAGGAGCCTAGCTGCTAACTATGGCTACACCTTC.

This clonotype was seen only a few times. The chain combines TRBV7-9 with TRBJ2-1, with TRBD2 identical over 11 bases. Trimming cost V 4 bases and J 4 bases; bases outside gene matches: 6. The length of the CDR3 is 16 residues. Germline CDR1 SEHNR, CDR2 FQNEAQ (reference sequence). Here the CDR3 DNA reads TGTGCCAGCAGCTCAGATAGCGGGGGGGATTACAATGAGCAGTTCTTC. Protein product: CASSSDSGGDYNEQFF.

The sample holds many counts of this clonotype. This chain uses TRBV27 with TRBJ1-1; TRBD1 agrees at 10 bases. The CDR3 totals 15 residues. J gave up 0 bases and V 8 bases, and 6 bases lay outside the gene matches. CDR1 MNHEY and CDR2 SMNVEV come from the germline V gene (reference sequence). The CDR3 spells CASGRTGGMNTEAFF. For the CDR3, the DNA is TGTGCCAGCGGGAGGACAGGGGGGATGAACACTGAAGCTTTCTTT.

This clonotype was seen ten or more times. V usage is TRBV7-3 and J usage is TRBJ1-1, with a possible D match to TRBD1 (6 bases). Trimming pared 0 bases from V and 2 bases from J, leaving 10 bases between. Germline assignment: CDR1 SGHTA and CDR2 FQGTGA. This CDR3 has 15 residues. The CDR3 DNA sequence: TGTGCCAGCAGCTTAACGGACAGTACAAACACTGAAGCTTTCTTT. Translating gives CASSLTDSTNTEAFF.

The V gene is TRBV10-3, the J gene TRBJ2-2; maybe TRBD1 (6 bases). Germline values: CDR1 ENHRY, CDR2 SYGVKD. The CDR3 is made up of 14 amino acids. V lost 6 bases, J lost 0 bases, and 8 bases lay in between. The CDR3 DNA sequence: TGTGCCATCAGGGACAGCGCGAACACCGGGGAGCTGTTTTTT. Translated: CAIRDSANTGELFF.

The gene calls are TRBV5-1 and TRBJ1-6; D is undetermined. The CDR3 length is 14 residues. From germline, CDR1 is SGHRS and CDR2 YFSETQ. V was shortened by 0 bases and J by 8 bases, with 9 bases between the two germline ends. CDR3 in amino acids: CASSLGGDDSPLHF. In DNA form, the CDR3 reads TGCGCCAGCAGCTTGGGTGGGGATGATTCACCCCTCCACTTT.

This clonotype was observed many times. The rearrangement joins TRBV2 to TRBJ2-7; D uncertain. Germline V CDR1 and CDR2: SNHLY, FYNNEI. The CDR3 totals 11 residues. The V and J ends lost 6 bases and 2 bases respectively, with 5 bases between them. The CDR3 nucleotides read TGTGCCAGCAGGCTAACCTACGAGCAGTACTTC. Translation: CASRLTYEQYF.

In this sample, this clonotype turned up many times. The chain has TRBV7-2 and TRBJ2-7; possibly TRBD2 for D (6 bases). V lost 5 bases and J 3 bases, leaving 14 bases between the germline ends. Germline V gives CDR1 SGHTA, CDR2 FQGNSA. The CDR3 consists of 14 residues. The CDR3 is CASSAQGGVYEQYF. For the CDR3, the DNA is TGTGCCAGCAGCGCCCAGGGAGGCGTCTACGAGCAGTACTTC.

Only one count was recorded for this clonotype. The rearrangement links TRBV25-1 to TRBJ2-3; D unclear. With 1 base removed from V and 4 bases from J, the gap between germline ends came to 9 bases. The germline gives CDR1 MGHDK, CDR2 SYGVNS. This CDR3 comprises 14 residues. Here the CDR3 reads CASSEWGKADTQYF. DNA for the CDR3: TGTGCCAGCAGTGAATGGGGTAAGGCAGATACGCAGTATTTT.

In its sample, this clonotype was seen many times. The genes are TRBV27 and TRBJ2-3; D is uncertain. There are 17 residues in the CDR3. Between the trimmed V and J ends, which lost 5 bases and 3 bases, there was a span of 21 bases. The germline gives CDR1 MNHEY, CDR2 SMNVEV (reference sequence). CDR3 residues: CASSPRRHITSTDTQYF. CDR3 in DNA: TGTGCCAGCAGTCCCCGGAGACATATTACCTCGACAGATACGCAGTATTTT.

This clonotype appeared many times. The gene calls are TRBV30 and TRBJ2-7; 8 nucleotides align to TRBD1. The V and J ends lost 4 bases and 3 bases, in that order; junction bases with no gene match: 2. This CDR3 is built from 12 residues. The germline CDR1 and CDR2 sequences are GTSNPN and SVGIG (reference sequence). Written as DNA, the CDR3 is TGTGCCTGGACAGGGGGCAACTACGAGCAGTACTTC. This encodes CAWTGGNYEQYF.